This T cell receptor beta chain is drawn from a study of T cells in Graves' hyperthyroidism and ophthalmopathy. Amplified TCR beta CDR3 regions came from RNA transcripts. Primed by the HTBI set, a first-round RT-PCR was run on the TCR CDR3. TCRdb passed the multiplex PCR reads through MiXCR, listing each CDR3 protein once. The table lists over 700,000 distinct CDR3 sequences, 30% to 40% of them singletons, with 31% in the top ten. In this sample, this clonotype turned up many times. Sequenced material: blood. The origin of this receptor is a middle-aged woman with Graves' hyperthyroidism.

CDR3 amino acids: CASSPTLSLIEAFF. Here the CDR3 DNA reads TGTGCCAGCAGCCCGACCCTCTCTCTGATTGAAGCTTTCTTT. The J gene is TRBJ1-1, the V gene TRBV7-9; D not certain. Germline V gene data show CDR1 as SEHNR and CDR2 as FQNEAQ (reference sequence). The CDR3 spans 14 residues. V dropped 5 bases and J dropped 7 bases, with 17 bases sitting between them.